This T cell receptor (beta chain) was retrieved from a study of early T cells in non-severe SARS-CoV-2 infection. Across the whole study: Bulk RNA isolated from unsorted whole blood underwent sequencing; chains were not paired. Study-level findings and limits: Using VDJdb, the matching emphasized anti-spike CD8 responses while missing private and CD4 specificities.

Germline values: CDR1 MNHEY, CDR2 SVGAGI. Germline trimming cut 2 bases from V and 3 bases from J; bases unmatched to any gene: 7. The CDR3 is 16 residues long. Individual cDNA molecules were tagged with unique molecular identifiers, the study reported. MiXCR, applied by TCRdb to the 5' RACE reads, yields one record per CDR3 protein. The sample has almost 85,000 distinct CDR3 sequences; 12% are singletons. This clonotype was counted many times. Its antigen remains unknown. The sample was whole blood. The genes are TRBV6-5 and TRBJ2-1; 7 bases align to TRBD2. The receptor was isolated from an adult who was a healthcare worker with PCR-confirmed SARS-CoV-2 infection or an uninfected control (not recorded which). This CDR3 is CASSYPGGRFYNEQFF. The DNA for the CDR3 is TGTGCCAGCAGTTACCCGGGGGGACGCTTCTACAATGAGCAGTTCTTC.